Sequencing of this T cell receptor beta chain was carried out in a study of control samples from healthy donors and cancer patients. This clone is a singleton in its sample. The CDR3 runs to 15 residues. V lost 3 bases and J lost 1, with 12 bases in between. In germline, CDR1 is KGHSH, CDR2 LQKENI. The repertoire was sequenced with immunoSEQ multiplex PCR; TCRdb's copy has only in-frame clones and lacks some. This table has about 110,000 clones, about nine tenths appearing once. This clonotype was obtained from a human donor in good health. The donor label of this sample is uncertain. The rearrangement uses TRBV18 and TRBJ1-1; D is unclear. Sample: blood. Here the CDR3 reads CASSPRRETNTEAFF. In DNA, the CDR3 is TGTGCCAGCTCACCCCGGCGGGAAACGAACACTGAAGCTTTCTTT.